The clone carrying this T cell receptor (beta chain) was seen a few times. Its antigen is as yet unknown. The record originates from a study of blood T cells in healthy people across ages. Study-wide results and caveats: Fewer expanded clones and more diversity marked long-lived versus aged donors.

Primed by a sample-barcoded 5' primer and a J-beta primer mix, a second PCR proceeded for 7 to 11 cycles. TCRdb redid the calling of the 5' RACE reads with MiXCR, one entry per CDR3 protein. This sample has about 1.4 million distinct CDR3 sequences, with 59% found just once. This CDR3 spans 18 amino acids. Trimming stripped 4 bases from V and 2 bases from J, with 26 bases between. Per germline, CDR1 SQVTM and CDR2 ANQGSEA. The rearrangement links TRBV29-1 to TRBJ1-1; D is uncertain. The TCR comes from a man between 18 and 35 years old in good health. The specimen was blood. This CDR3 is CSVVLRHPLRPINTEAFF. Written as DNA, the CDR3 is TGCAGCGTTGTCCTTAGGCACCCTTTAAGACCTATCAACACTGAAGCTTTCTTT.